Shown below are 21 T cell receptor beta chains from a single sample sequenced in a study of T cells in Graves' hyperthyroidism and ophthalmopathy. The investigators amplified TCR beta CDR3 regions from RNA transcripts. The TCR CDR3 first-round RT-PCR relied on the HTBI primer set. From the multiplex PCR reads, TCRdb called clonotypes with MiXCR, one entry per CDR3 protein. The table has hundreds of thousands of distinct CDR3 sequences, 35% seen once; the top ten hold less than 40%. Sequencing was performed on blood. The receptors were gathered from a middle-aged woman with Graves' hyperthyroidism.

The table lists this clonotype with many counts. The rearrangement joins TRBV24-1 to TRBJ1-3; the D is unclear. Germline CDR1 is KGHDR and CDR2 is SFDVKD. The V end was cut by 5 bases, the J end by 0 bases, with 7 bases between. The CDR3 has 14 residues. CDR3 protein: CATSGSFSGNTIYF. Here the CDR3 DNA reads TGTGCCACCAGTGGGTCTTTCTCTGGAAACACCATATATTTT.

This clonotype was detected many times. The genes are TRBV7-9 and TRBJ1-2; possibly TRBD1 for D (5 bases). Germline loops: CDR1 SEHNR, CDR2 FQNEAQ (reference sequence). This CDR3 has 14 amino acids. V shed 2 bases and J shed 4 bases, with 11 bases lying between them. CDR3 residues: CASSLYGGSYGYTF. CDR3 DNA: TGTGCCAGCAGCTTATATGGGGGAAGCTATGGCTACACCTTC.

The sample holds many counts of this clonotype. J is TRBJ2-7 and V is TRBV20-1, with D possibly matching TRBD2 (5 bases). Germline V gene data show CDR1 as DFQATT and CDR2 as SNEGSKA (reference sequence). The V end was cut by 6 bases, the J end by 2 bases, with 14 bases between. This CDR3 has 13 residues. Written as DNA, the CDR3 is TGCAGTGCGCGTCAGCTAGCTACCTACGAGCAGTACTTC. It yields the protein CSARQLATYEQYF.

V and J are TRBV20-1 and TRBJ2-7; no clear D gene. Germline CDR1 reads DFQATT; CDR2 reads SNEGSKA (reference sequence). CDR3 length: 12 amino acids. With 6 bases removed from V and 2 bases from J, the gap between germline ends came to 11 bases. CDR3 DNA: TGCAGTGCGTCGACGGTAACCTACGAGCAGTACTTC. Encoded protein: CSASTVTYEQYF.

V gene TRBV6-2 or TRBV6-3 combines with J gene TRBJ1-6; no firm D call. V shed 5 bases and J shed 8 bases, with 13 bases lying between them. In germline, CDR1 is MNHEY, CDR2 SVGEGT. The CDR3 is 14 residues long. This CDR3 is CASSQALGDSPLHF. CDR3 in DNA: TGTGCCAGCAGTCAGGCCCTCGGGGATTCACCCCTCCACTTT.

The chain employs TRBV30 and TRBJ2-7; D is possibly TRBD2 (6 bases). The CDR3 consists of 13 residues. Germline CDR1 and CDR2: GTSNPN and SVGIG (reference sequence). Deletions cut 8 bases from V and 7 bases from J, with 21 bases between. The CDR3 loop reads CALLVDEGGEQYF. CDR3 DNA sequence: TGTGCCCTCCTCGTCGACGAGGGAGGTGAGCAGTACTTC.

CDR3 protein: CATSDPLAGVPTYEQYF. The CDR3 DNA reads as TGTGCCACCAGTGATCCACTAGCGGGGGTACCCACCTACGAGCAGTACTTC. The V gene is TRBV24-1, the J gene TRBJ2-7; 11 nucleotides match TRBD2. This CDR3 is 17 amino acids long. Trimming at V came to 3 bases and at J to 2 bases, leaving 8 bases not matched to a gene. From germline, CDR1 is KGHDR and CDR2 SFDVKD.

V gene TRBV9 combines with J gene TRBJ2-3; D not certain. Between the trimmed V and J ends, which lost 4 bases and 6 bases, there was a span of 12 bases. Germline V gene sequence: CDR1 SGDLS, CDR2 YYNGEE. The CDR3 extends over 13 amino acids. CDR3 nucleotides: TGTGCCAGCAGCCCCTGGAGTATGGATACGCAGTATTTT. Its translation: CASSPWSMDTQYF. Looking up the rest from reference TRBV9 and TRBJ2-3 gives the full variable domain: DSGVTQTPKHLITATGQRVTLRCSPRSGDLSVYWYQQSLDQGLQFLIQYYNGEERAKGNILERFSAQQFPDLHSELNLSSLELGDSALYFCASSPWSMDTQYFGPGTRLTVL.

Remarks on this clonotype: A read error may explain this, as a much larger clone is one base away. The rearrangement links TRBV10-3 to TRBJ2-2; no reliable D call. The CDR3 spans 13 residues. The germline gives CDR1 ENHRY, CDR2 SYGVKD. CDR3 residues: CAISDVNTGQLFF. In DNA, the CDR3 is TGTGCCATCAGTGATGTAAACACCGGGCAGCTGTTTTTT.

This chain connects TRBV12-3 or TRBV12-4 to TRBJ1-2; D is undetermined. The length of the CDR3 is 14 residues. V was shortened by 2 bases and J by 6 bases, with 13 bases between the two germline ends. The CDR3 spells CASSLTTADNGYTF. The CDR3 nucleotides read TGTGCCAGCAGTTTAACAACAGCTGACAATGGCTACACCTTC.

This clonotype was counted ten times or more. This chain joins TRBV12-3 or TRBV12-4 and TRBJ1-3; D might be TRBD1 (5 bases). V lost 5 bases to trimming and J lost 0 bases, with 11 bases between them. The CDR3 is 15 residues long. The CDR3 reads CASSQTALSGNTIYF. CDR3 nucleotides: TGTGCCAGCAGTCAGACAGCCCTCTCTGGAAACACCATATATTTT.

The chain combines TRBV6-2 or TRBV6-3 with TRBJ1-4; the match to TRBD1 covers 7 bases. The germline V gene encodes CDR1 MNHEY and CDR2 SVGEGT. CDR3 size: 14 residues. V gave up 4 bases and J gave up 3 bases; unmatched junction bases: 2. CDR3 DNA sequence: TGTGCCAGCAGTTGGGACAGTCCTAATGAAAAACTGTTTTTT. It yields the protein CASSWDSPNEKLFF.

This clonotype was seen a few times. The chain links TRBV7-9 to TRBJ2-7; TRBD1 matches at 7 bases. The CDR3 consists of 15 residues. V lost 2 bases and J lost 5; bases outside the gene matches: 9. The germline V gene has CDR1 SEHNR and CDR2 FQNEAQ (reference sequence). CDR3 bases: TGTGCCAGCAGCTTATTTAACAGGGGCCTGGACGAGCAGTACTTC. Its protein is CASSLFNRGLDEQYF.

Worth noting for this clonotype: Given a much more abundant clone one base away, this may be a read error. In DNA form, the CDR3 reads TGTGCCAGCAGCGTAGGCGGGAGCACAAATACGCAGTATTTT. It encodes CASSVGGSTNTQYF. The V and J genes are TRBV9 and TRBJ2-3; TRBD2 agrees at 7 bases. CDR3 length: 14 amino acids. Germline V gene data show CDR1 as SGDLS and CDR2 as YYNGEE.

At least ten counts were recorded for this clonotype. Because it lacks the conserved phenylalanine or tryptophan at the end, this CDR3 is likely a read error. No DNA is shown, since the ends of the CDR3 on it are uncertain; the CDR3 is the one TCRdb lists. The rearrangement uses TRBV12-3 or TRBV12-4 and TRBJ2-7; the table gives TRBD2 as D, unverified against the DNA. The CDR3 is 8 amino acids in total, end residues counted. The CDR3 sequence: CASTGTSI.

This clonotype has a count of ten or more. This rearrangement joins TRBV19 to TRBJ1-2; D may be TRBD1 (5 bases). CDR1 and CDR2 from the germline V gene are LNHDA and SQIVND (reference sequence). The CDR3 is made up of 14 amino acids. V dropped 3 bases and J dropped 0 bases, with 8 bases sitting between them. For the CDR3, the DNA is TGTGCCAGTAGTATCCAGGGAGCTAACTATGGCTACACCTTC. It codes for CASSIQGANYGYTF.

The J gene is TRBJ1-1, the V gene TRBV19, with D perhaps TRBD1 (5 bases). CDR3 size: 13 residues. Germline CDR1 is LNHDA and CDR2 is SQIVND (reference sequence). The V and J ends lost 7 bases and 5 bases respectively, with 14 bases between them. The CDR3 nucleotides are TGTGCCAGTACCAATCTGGGGGGTACTGAAGCTTTCTTT. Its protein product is CASTNLGGTEAFF.

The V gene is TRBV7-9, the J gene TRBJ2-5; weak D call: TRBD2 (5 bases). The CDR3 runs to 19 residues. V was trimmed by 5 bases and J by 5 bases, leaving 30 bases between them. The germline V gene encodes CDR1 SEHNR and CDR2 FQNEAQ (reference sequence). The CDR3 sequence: CASSHRARLVGSGPETQYF. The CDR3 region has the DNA TGTGCCAGCAGCCACCGGGCGAGGTTGGTTGGCAGCGGTCCGGAGACCCAGTACTTC.

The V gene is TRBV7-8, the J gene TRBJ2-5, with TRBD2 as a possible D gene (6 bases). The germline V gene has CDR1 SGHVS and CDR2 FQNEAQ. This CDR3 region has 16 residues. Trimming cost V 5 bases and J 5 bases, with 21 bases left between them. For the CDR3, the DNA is TGTGCCAGCAGCCACCCGGGGCGGGGATTTCAGGAGACCCAGTACTTC. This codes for CASSHPGRGFQETQYF.

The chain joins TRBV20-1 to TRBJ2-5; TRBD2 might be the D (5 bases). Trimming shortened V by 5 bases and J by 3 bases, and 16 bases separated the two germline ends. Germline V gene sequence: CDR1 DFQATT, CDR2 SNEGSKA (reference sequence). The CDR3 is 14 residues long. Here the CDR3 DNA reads TGCAGTGCTCCCCAGGTGACGGGGAAAGAGACCCAGTACTTC. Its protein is CSAPQVTGKETQYF.

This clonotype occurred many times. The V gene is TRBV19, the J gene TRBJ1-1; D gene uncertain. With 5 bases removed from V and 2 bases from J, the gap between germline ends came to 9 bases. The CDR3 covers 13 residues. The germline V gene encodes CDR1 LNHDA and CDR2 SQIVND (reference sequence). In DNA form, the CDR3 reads TGTGCCAGTAGTGTGTCATATAACACTGAAGCTTTCTTT. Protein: CASSVSYNTEAFF.